A single sample is the source of the 22 T cell receptor beta chains below, sequenced in a study of beta chain features in type 1 diabetes. The isolated RNA, all of it, was reverse transcribed, so expressed TCRB transcripts were what got sequenced. Repertoires were generated with immunoSEQ multiplex PCR, while TCRdb's copy carries only in-frame clones and drops some. Of 400,000 to 500,000 clones listed, roughly 14% are singletons. Material: naive CD4+ T cells from blood. Receptor source: a man aged 30 to 45 in good health.

The chain links TRBV7-8 to TRBJ1-2; no firm D call. Germline CDR1 and CDR2: SGHVS and FQNEAQ. This CDR3 comprises 11 residues. Between the trimmed V and J ends, which lost 5 bases and 8 bases, there was a span of 9 bases. The CDR3 DNA reads as TGTGCCAGCAGCCTGCCGCCGGGCTACACCTTC. This sequence encodes CASSLPPGYTF. Supplemented by reference TRBV7-8 and TRBJ1-2, the full variable domain reads GAGVSQSPRYKVAKRGQDVALRCDPISGHVSLFWYQQALGQGPEFLTYFQNEAQLDKSGLPSDRFFAERPEGSVSTLKIQRTQQEDSAVYLCASSLPPGYTFGSGTRLTVV.

This chain links TRBV6-5 with TRBJ1-5; possible D gene TRBD1, 5 bases. Looked up from germline, CDR1 is MNHEY and CDR2 is SVGAGI. The ends were cut back, 8 bases at V and 7 bases at J, with 12 bases in the middle. The CDR3 has 12 residues. The CDR3 here is CASCRVGQPQHF. In nucleotides, the CDR3 is TGTGCCAGCTGCAGGGTAGGACAGCCCCAGCATTTT.

This clone was seen more than once but under ten times. The V call is TRBV7-2, the J call TRBJ2-3; D is perhaps TRBD2 (6 bases). The CDR3 spans 16 residues. Trimming took 2 bases from V and 0 from J, leaving 12 bases between them. Germline assignment: CDR1 SGHTA and CDR2 FQGNSA. The CDR3 nucleotides are TGTGCCAGCAGCTTAATTGCGGGGTCTAGCACAGATACGCAGTATTTT. Amino acid sequence: CASSLIAGSSTDTQYF.

A few counts support this clone. The V and J genes are TRBV7-2 and TRBJ2-2; D not resolved. V was pared by 4 bases and J by 9 bases, with 12 bases between. The CDR3 contains 13 residues. Germline assignment: CDR1 SGHTA and CDR2 FQGNSA. This CDR3 is CASSYRSERELFF. The CDR3 DNA reads TGTGCCAGCAGCTATCGCAGTGAGAGGGAGCTGTTTTTT.

V gene TRBV7-2 combines with J gene TRBJ2-1; D is uncertain. This CDR3 comprises 14 residues. V was cut by 2 bases and J by 8 bases, with 13 bases left in between. The germline V gene encodes CDR1 SGHTA and CDR2 FQGNSA. CDR3 loop: CASSLLTGFDEQFF. Here the CDR3 DNA reads TGTGCCAGCAGCTTATTGACTGGGTTCGATGAGCAGTTCTTC.

Only a few counts were recorded for this clone. This same CDR3 is encoded by further DNA sequences in the sample. The chain carries TRBV19 and TRBJ2-1; the D is unclear. The germline gives CDR1 LNHDA, CDR2 SQIVND (reference sequence). Trimming shortened V by 2 bases and J by 4 bases, and 3 bases separated the two germline ends. The CDR3 spans 12 residues. The CDR3: CASSILYNEQFF. In DNA, the CDR3 is TGTGCCAGTAGTATACTATACAATGAGCAGTTCTTC.

Points on this clone: The junction and the germline gene differ at one end; a read error may be behind it. This chain links TRBV5-1 with TRBJ1-2, with D unclear. The germline V gene encodes CDR1 SGHRS and CDR2 YFSETQ. This CDR3 is built from 13 residues. The CDR3 spells CASRPVDFDGYTF. The CDR3, as DNA: TGTGCCAGCAGACCCGTGGACTTTGATGGCTACACCTTC.

The chain joins TRBV5-4 to TRBJ2-7; D gene ambiguous. This CDR3 spans 12 amino acids. V was shortened by 0 bases and J by 4 bases, with 5 bases between the two germline ends. Germline CDR1 is SGHNT and CDR2 is YYREEE (reference sequence). The CDR3: CASSLDTYEQYF. The CDR3 DNA reads TGTGCCAGCAGCTTGGACACTTACGAGCAGTACTTC.

Only a few counts were recorded for this clone. At one end the junction does not follow the germline gene, possibly because of a read error. The gene calls are TRBV7-7 and TRBJ2-2; D possibly matches TRBD1 or TRBD2 (6 bases each). The V gene's germline CDR1 is SSHAT and CDR2 FNYEAQ (reference sequence). This CDR3 has 16 residues. The CDR3 region is CASSSRGTKLAGELFF. The CDR3 DNA reads TGTGCTAGCAGCTCCCGCGGGACAAAATTGGCCGGGGAGCTGTTTTTT.

This clone was counted a few times. The chain recombines TRBV5-1 with TRBJ2-5; D might be TRBD2 (6 bases). The CDR3 extends over 13 amino acids. V was pared by 5 bases and J by 2 bases, with 10 bases between. Germline V gives CDR1 SGHRS, CDR2 YFSETQ. The CDR3 DNA follows: TGCGCCAGCAGGCGGGACGGTCAAGAGACCCAGTACTTC. Translation: CASRRDGQETQYF.

This clone was counted only a few times. CDR3 region: CASSPADGGYTF. The CDR3 region has the DNA TGTGCCAGCAGCCCCGCGGACGGGGGCTACACCTTC. The rearrangement uses TRBV11-2 and TRBJ1-2; no definite D call. Trimming stripped 5 bases from V and 8 bases from J, with 12 bases between. The CDR3 is 12 residues long. Germline-derived CDR1 and CDR2 are SGHAT and FQNNGV. The whole variable domain, remainder taken from reference TRBV11-2 and TRBJ1-2, is EAGVAQSPRYKIIEKRQSVAFWCNPISGHATLYWYQQILGQGPKLLIQFQNNGVVDDSQLPKDRFSAERLKGVDSTLKIQPAKLEDSAVYLCASSPADGGYTFGSGTRLTVV.

Remarks on this clone: A much bigger clone sits one base away, suggesting this may be a read error. The V and J genes are TRBV6-6 and TRBJ2-5, with D unclear. Germline CDR1 MNHNY, CDR2 SVGAGI (reference sequence). Trimming removed 6 bases at V and 3 bases at J, with 8 bases between. The CDR3 consists of 12 residues. CDR3 loop: CASSPGEETQYF. As DNA, the CDR3 is TGTGCCAGCAGCCCGGGCGAAGAGACCCAGTACTTC.

This sequence joins TRBV9 and TRBJ2-3; 9 positions agree with TRBD2. Trimming at V came to 4 bases and at J to 5 bases, leaving 5 bases not matched to a gene. The CDR3 is 14 amino acids. Germline assignment: CDR1 SGDLS and CDR2 YYNGEE. Here the CDR3 DNA reads TGTGCCAGCAGCCCGGGACTAGCTGAAGATACGCAGTATTTT. Residues: CASSPGLAEDTQYF. Drawing the rest from reference TRBV9 and TRBJ2-3, the complete variable domain is DSGVTQTPKHLITATGQRVTLRCSPRSGDLSVYWYQQSLDQGLQFLIQYYNGEERAKGNILERFSAQQFPDLHSELNLSSLELGDSALYFCASSPGLAEDTQYFGPGTRLTVL.

The J gene is TRBJ2-7, the V gene TRBV18; no firm D call. Deletions cut 6 bases from V and 5 bases from J, with 14 bases between. CDR1 and CDR2 (germline): KGHSH, LQKENI. The CDR3 is 13 residues long. The CDR3 DNA reads TGTGCCAGCTCTGGCCTAGTATCGGACGAGCAGTACGTC. Translation: CASSGLVSDEQYV.

The DNA of the CDR3 is TGTGCCAGCAGTGAAGGTTATGAGCAGTTCTTC. Its protein product is CASSEGYEQFF. J is TRBJ2-1 and V is TRBV2; D is ambiguous. V was cut by 1 base and J by 8 bases, with 3 bases left in between. The CDR3 is made up of 11 amino acids. The V gene's germline CDR1 is SNHLY and CDR2 FYNNEI.

This clone was detected only once. The CDR3 sequence is CASSLDGYYEQYV. Written as DNA, the CDR3 is TGCGCCAGCAGCTTGGACGGATACTACGAGCAGTACGTC. V usage is TRBV5-1 and J usage is TRBJ2-7, with D uncertain. The V end lost 0 bases, the J end lost 3 bases, and 7 bases lay between the germline ends. The length of the CDR3 is 13 residues. The germline gives CDR1 SGHRS, CDR2 YFSETQ.

The rearrangement joins TRBV10-3 to TRBJ2-3, with TRBD2 identical over 10 bases. Looked up from germline, CDR1 is ENHRY and CDR2 is SYGVKD. The trim removed 10 bases at V and 0 bases at J, leaving 1 base unmatched. The CDR3 spans 13 residues. The CDR3 region has the DNA TGTGCCACACTAGCGGGAAGCACAGATACGCAGTATTTT. Its protein product is CATLAGSTDTQYF.

In this sample, this clone turned up a few times. V and J are TRBV5-6 and TRBJ2-7; 7 bases agree with TRBD1. Germline loops: CDR1 SGHDT, CDR2 YYEEEE. The junction had 2 bases not matched to a gene; V was cut back by 2 bases and J by 3 bases. This CDR3 is built from 13 residues. DNA of the CDR3: TGTGCCAGCAGCTTCGGGACAGACTACGAGCAGTACGTC. Its protein product is CASSFGTDYEQYV.

This clone was counted a few times. This chain connects TRBV4-3 to TRBJ1-5, with D possibly being TRBD1 (5 bases). Between the trimmed V and J ends, which lost 0 bases and 4 bases, there was a span of 10 bases. The CDR3 is made up of 15 amino acids. Per the germline V gene, CDR1 is LGHNA and CDR2 is YSLEER. CDR3 DNA sequence: TGCGCCAGCAGCCAAGAGAACAGGCCAAATCAGCCCCAGCATTTT. It translates to CASSQENRPNQPQHF.

Only a few counts were recorded for this clone. The rearrangement links TRBV7-2 to TRBJ2-7, with no clear D. Germline CDR1 is SGHTA and CDR2 is FQGNSA. Trimming took 2 bases from V and 2 from J, leaving 13 bases between them. The CDR3 is 15 residues long. The CDR3 loop reads CASSLSPQNAYEQYF. CDR3 bases: TGTGCCAGCAGCTTATCCCCACAGAACGCCTACGAGCAGTACTTC.

Only a few counts were recorded for this clone. In nucleotides, the CDR3 is TGTGCCAGCAGTGAAGGGGGGACGGAGACCCAGTACTTC. It specifies CASSEGGTETQYF. The chain combines TRBV2 with TRBJ2-5; D tentatively fits TRBD1 or TRBD2 (5 bases each). This CDR3 spans 13 amino acids. V gave up 1 base and J gave up 5 bases, with 8 bases separating them. Germline V CDR1 and CDR2: SNHLY, FYNNEI.

The chain combines TRBV2 with TRBJ2-7; 9 nucleotides align to TRBD2. In germline, CDR1 is SNHLY, CDR2 FYNNEI. Trimming removed 3 bases from V and 5 bases from J; junction bases left unmatched: 14. CDR3 length: 17 residues. Written as DNA, the CDR3 is TGTGCCAGCAGTGACCCGGGACTAGCATCCCCTGATGACGAGCAGTACTTC. It codes for CASSDPGLASPDDEQYF.